One T cell receptor beta chain is described in this entry. Antigen unknown. This sample was included in a study of cytomegalovirus exposure and HLA in healthy donors. Trimming cost V 7 bases and J 0 bases; bases outside gene matches: 6. Germline assignment: CDR1 SNHLY and CDR2 FYNNEI. The CDR3 sequence is 15 residues long. Study-level points and caveats: Reportedly, cytomegalovirus status was diagnosed with high sensitivity and specificity. CMV antigen specificity was confirmed in vitro for a few CMV-associated chains.

Sequenced by immunoSEQ multiplex PCR; TCRdb stores in-frame clones only, minus some. In the table there are approximately 44,000 clones, about 90% of which are singletons. This clonotype was obtained from a woman aged 30 to 39 in good health and CMV-seronegative. The material sequenced was PBMCs. The chain has TRBV2 and TRBJ2-3; 8 nucleotides agree with TRBD2. CDR3 sequence (DNA): TGTGCCAGCATAACTAGCGGCATTAGCACAGATACGCAGTATTTT. This sequence encodes CASITSGISTDTQYF.